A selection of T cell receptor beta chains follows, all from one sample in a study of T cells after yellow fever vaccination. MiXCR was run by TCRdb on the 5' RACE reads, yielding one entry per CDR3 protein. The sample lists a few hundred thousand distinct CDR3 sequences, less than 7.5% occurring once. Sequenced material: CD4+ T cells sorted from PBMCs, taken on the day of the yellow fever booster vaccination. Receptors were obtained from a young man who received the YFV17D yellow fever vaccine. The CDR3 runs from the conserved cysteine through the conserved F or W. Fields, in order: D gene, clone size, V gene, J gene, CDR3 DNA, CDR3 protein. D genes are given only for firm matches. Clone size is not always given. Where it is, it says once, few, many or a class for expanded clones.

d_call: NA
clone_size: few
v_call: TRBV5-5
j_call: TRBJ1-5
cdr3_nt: TGTGCCAGCAGCTTGGATAACAATCAGCCCCAGCATTTT
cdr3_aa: CASSLDNNQPQHF

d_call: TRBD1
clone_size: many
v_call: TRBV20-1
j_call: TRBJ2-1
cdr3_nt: TGCAGTGTAAAGGGACAGGGTCTCCTCTACAATGAGCAGTTCTTC
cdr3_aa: CSVKGQGLLYNEQFF

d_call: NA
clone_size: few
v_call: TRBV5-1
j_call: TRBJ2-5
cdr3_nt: TGCGCCAGCATCCTTACAGGGAGCCCTCAAGAGACCCAGTACTTC
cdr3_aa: CASILTGSPQETQYF

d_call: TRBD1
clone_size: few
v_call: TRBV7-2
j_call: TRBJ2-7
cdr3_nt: TGTGCCAGCAGCCCCGGGACAGGGGGCTGGGTCGAGCAGTACTTC
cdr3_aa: CASSPGTGGWVEQYF

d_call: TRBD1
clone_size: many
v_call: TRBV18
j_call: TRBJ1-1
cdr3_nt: TGTGCCAGCTCACGACAGGGGTGGATGAACACTGAAGCTTTCTTT
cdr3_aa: CASSRQGWMNTEAFF

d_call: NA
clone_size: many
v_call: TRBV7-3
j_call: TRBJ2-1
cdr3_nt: TGTGCCAGCAGCCCCTCTATCAGCTCCTACAATGAGCAGTTCTTC
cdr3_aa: CASSPSISSYNEQFF

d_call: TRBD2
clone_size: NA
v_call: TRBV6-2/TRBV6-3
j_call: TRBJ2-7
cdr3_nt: TGTGCCAGCAACCGAGCGGGGCCCCTCCTCCACTACGAGCAGTACTTC
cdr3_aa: CASNRAGPLLHYEQYF

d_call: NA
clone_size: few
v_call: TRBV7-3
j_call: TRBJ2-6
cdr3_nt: TGTGCCAGCAGCTTACCGGCCTCCTCTGGGGCCAACGTCCTGACTTTC
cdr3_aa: CASSLPASSGANVLTF

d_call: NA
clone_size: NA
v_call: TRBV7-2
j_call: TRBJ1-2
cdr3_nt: TGTGCCAGCAGTCCAGGATTCCCCTATGGCTACACCTTC
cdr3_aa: CASSPGFPYGYTF

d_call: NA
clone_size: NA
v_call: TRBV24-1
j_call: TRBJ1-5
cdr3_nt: TGTGCCACCAGTGGGTCCGGGGGAGGTAGCAATCAGCCCCAGCATTTT
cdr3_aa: CATSGSGGGSNQPQHF

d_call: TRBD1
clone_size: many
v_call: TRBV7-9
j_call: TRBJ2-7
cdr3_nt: TGTGCCAGCAGCTCGCCTACAGGGGGCGGGTACGAGCAGTACTTC
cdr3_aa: CASSSPTGGGYEQYF

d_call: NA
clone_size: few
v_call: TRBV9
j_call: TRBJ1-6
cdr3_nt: TGTGCCAGCAGCGTACGTAGGGGTAATTCACCCCTCCACTTT
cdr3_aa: CASSVRRGNSPLHF

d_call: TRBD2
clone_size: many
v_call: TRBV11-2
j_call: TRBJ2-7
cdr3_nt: TGTGCCAGCAGCTTAGGTACTAGCGATTCCTACGAGCAGTACTTC
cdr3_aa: CASSLGTSDSYEQYF

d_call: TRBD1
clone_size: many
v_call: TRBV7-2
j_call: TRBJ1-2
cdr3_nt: TGTGCCAGCAGCCCGCCAGGGGGCCACTATGGCTACACCTTC
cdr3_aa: CASSPPGGHYGYTF

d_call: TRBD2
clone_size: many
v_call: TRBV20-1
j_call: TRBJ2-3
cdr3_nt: TGCAGTGCTTCCGGGACTAGCGGGTGGAACACAGATACGCAGTATTTT
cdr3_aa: CSASGTSGWNTDTQYF

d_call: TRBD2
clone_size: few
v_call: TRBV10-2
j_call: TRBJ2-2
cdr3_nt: TGCGCCAGCAGTGACGGGACTAGCGGTAGACCCGGGGAGCTGTTTTTT
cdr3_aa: CASSDGTSGRPGELFF

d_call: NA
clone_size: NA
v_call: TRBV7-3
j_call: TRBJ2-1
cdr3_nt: TGTGCCAGCAGCCTCACAGGGGGGGGGTACAATGAGCAGTTCTTC
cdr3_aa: CASSLTGGGYNEQFF

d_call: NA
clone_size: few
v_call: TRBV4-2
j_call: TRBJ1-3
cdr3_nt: TGTGCCAGCAGCCAAGGGACAGCAGGAAACACCATATATTTT
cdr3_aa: CASSQGTAGNTIYF